Below are 3 T cell receptor beta chains sequenced from a single sample in a study of control samples from healthy donors and cancer patients. Only in-frame clones appear in the TCRdb table, and some are missing; sequencing was by immunoSEQ multiplex PCR. The sample yields some 210,000 clones, about 89% seen once. Sequenced input: blood. Receptors were obtained from a man aged 25-40 years in good health.

The sample holds a few counts of this clone. The chain couples TRBV7-7 to TRBJ2-7; D is unclear. V was shortened by 5 bases and J by 6 bases, with 23 bases between the two germline ends. Per germline, CDR1 SSHAT and CDR2 FNYEAQ (reference sequence). This CDR3 has 16 residues. The CDR3 loop is CASSPSGRTDPSEQYF. The CDR3, as DNA: TGTGCCAGCAGCCCCTCGGGCAGGACGGATCCGTCCGAGCAGTACTTC.

This rearrangement joins TRBV5-1 to TRBJ2-1; the D gene is possibly TRBD2 (6 bases). V lost 2 bases and J lost 4, with 13 bases in between. Per germline, CDR1 SGHRS and CDR2 YFSETQ. CDR3 length: 15 amino acids. In DNA, the CDR3 is TGCGCCAGCAGCTTCGGGACTCCGAAGTACAATGAGCAGTTCTTC. Protein product: CASSFGTPKYNEQFF.

This clone was seen only once. V is TRBV2 and J is TRBJ2-3, with 10 bases fitting TRBD2. The V gene end was trimmed by 6 bases and the J gene end by 3 bases; junction bases not matched to a gene: 15. The germline gives CDR1 SNHLY, CDR2 FYNNEI. There are 18 residues in the CDR3. In DNA, the CDR3 is TGTGCCAGCAGGCCCTCCGGGCGTCTAGCGGGGGTAACAGATACGCAGTATTTT. Its translation is CASRPSGRLAGVTDTQYF.